This T cell receptor (beta chain) is drawn from a study of post-analysis software for immune sequencing data. Study-wide background: As for disease course, relapsing-remitting, secondary progressive and progressive-relapsing multiple sclerosis were all included.

The CDR3 loop spans 14 amino acids. V dropped 1 base and J dropped 5 bases, with 12 bases sitting between them. Germline V gives CDR1 DFQATT, CDR2 SNEGSKA (reference sequence). As regards this clonotype: The antigen is undetermined.

General observations from the study: Significantly lower normalized Chao1 diversity was seen in multiple sclerosis patients than in controls. Patients used about five TRBV segments, including TRBV5-6, TRBV5-1 and TRBV20-1, more often than controls. Under the F measure, samples that were prepared in one batch clustered strongly together.

The authors incorporated unique molecular identifiers into the TCR beta cDNA libraries. Input of about 1 to 11 million T cells yielded 450,000 to 550,000 cDNA molecules. TCRdb called the PCR reads again in MiXCR, with one record for every CDR3 protein. The sample shows approximately 730,000 distinct CDR3 sequences, 30% of them seen only once. Sequenced input: blood. The TCR originated in a girl aged 10 to 17 with multiple sclerosis. This chain connects TRBV20-1 to TRBJ2-1; possibly TRBD2 for D (6 bases). CDR3 residues: CSARGTWGDNEQFF. The CDR3 DNA is TGCAGTGCTAGAGGCACATGGGGGGACAATGAGCAGTTCTTC.